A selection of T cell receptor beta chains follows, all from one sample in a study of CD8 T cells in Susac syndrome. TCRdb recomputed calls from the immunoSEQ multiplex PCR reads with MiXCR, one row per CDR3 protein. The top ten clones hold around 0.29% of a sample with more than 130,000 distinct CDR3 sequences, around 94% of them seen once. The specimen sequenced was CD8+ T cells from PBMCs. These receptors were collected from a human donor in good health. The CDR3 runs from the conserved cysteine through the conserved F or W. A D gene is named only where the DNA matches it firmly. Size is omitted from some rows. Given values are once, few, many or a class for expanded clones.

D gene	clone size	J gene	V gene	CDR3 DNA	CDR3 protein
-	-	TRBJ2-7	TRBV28	TGTGCCAGCAGTCCCTCCCCGGGAGCCTACGAGCAGTACTTC	CASSPSPGAYEQYF
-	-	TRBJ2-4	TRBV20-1	TGCAGTGCTAGTGGGGTAATGGAGTACATTCAGTACTTC	CSASGVMEYIQYF
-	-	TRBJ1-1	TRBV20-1	TGCAGTGCCCACCCCCGGGACTACACTGAAGCTTTCTTT	CSAHPRDYTEAFF
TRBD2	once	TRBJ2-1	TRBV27	TGTGCCAGCACCCGAGGGACTAGCGCCTACAATGAGCAGTTCTTC	CASTRGTSAYNEQFF
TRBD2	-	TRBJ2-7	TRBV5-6	TGTGCCAGCAGCTCGTTTAGCGGGTCGACCTACGAGCAGTACTTC	CASSSFSGSTYEQYF
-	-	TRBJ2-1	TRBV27	TGTGCCAGCAGTTGGGGAGGTGAGCAGTTCTTC	CASSWGGEQFF
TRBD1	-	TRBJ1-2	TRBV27	TGTGCCAGCAGAAAACAGGGGAAATCTAACTATGGCTACACCTTC	CASRKQGKSNYGYTF
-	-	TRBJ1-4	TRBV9	TGTGCCAGCGGGGGCAATTCGGGGGTTAATGAAAAACTGTTTTTT	CASGGNSGVNEKLFF
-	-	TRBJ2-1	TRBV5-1	TGCGCCAGCAGCCCGCCTAGGGAACATGAGCAGTTCTTC	CASSPPREHEQFF
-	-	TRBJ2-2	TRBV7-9	TGTGCCAGCAGCTGGGGACTTACCGGGGAGCTGTTTTTT	CASSWGLTGELFF
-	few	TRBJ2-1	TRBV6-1	TGTGCCAGCAGTCCCCCGCTGCCTCGGGACAATGAGCAGTTCTTC	CASSPPLPRDNEQFF
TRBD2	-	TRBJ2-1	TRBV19	TGTGCCAGTAGTATTCTAGCGGGCCTTGATAATGAGCAGTTCTTC	CASSILAGLDNEQFF
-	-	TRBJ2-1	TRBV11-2	TGTGCCAGCAGCCTACGATGGAGACAAACGATGGATGAGCAGTTCTTC	CASSLRWRQTMDEQFF
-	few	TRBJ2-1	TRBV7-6	TGTGCCAGCAGCTTAGCACGGGGAGTGTGGCAGTTCTTC	CASSLARGVWQFF
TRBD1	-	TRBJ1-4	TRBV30	TGTGCCTGGAGTGTTGGGACAGGGGACGAAAAACTGTTTTTT	CAWSVGTGDEKLFF
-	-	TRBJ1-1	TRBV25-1	TGTGCCAGCAGTGAACGGAGGTGGACTGAAGCTTTCTTT	CASSERRWTEAFF
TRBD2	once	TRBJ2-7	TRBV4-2	TGTGCCAGCAGCCAACCGGGACTAGCCTACGAGCAGTACTTC	CASSQPGLAYEQYF
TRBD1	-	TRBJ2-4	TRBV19	TGTGCCTCCAGGACAGGGGGCGACATTCAGTACTTC	CASRTGGDIQYF
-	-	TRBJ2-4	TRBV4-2	TGTGCCAGCAGCCAGTGGGGGTCGGACATTCAGTACTTC	CASSQWGSDIQYF
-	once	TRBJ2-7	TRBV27	TGTGCCAGCAGTCCGGCCTGGGTAGAAGAGCAGTACTTC	CASSPAWVEEQYF
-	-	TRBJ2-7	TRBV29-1	TGCAGCGCCTTAATCTCGTACGAGCAGTACTTC	CSALISYEQYF